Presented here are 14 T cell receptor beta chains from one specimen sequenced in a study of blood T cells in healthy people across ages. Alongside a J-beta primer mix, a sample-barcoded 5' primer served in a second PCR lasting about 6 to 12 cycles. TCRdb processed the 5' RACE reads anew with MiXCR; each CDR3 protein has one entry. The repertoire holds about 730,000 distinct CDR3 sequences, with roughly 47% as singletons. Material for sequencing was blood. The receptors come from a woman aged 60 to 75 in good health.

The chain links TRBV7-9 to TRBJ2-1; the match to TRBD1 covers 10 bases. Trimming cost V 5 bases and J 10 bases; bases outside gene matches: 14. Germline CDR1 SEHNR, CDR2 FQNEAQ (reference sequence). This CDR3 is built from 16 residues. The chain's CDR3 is CASSAGDRGRRREQFF. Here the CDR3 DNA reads TGTGCCAGCAGCGCTGGGGACAGGGGCCGGAGGAGGGAGCAGTTCTTC.

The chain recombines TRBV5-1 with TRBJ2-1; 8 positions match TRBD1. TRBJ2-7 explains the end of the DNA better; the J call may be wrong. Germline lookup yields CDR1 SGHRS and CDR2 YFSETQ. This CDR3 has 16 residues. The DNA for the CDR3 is TGCGCCAGCAGTAGGGACAGGAGCAACTCCTACAATGAGCAGTACTTC. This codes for CASSRDRSNSYNEQYF.

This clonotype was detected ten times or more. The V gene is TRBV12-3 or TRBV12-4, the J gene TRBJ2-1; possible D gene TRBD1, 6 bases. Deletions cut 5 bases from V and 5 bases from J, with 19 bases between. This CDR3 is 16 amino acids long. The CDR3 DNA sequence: TGTGCCAGCAGTCATCCCCGTGGGGGCCAGAACAATGAGCAGTTCTTC. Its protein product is CASSHPRGGQNNEQFF.

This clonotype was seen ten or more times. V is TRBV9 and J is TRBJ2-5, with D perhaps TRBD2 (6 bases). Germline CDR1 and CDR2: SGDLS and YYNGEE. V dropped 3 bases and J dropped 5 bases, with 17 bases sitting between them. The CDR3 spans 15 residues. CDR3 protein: CASSAFTGTLETQYF. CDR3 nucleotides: TGTGCCAGCAGCGCCTTTACCGGGACTCTGGAGACCCAGTACTTC. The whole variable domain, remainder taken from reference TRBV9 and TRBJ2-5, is DSGVTQTPKHLITATGQRVTLRCSPRSGDLSVYWYQQSLDQGLQFLIQYYNGEERAKGNILERFSAQQFPDLHSELNLSSLELGDSALYFCASSAFTGTLETQYFGPGTRLLVL.

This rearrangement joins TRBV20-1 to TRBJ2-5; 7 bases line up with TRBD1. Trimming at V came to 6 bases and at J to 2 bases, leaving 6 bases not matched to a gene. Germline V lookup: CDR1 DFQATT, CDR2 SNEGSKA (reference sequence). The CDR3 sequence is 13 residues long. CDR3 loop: CSAPGTDQETQYF. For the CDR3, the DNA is TGCAGTGCCCCCGGGACAGATCAAGAGACCCAGTACTTC.

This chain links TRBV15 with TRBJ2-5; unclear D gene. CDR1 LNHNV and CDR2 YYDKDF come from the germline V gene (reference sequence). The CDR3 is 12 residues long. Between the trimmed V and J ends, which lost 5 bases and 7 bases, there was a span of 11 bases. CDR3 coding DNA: TGTGCCACCAGCCCGCCCGTGGCGACCCAGTACTTC. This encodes CATSPPVATQYF.

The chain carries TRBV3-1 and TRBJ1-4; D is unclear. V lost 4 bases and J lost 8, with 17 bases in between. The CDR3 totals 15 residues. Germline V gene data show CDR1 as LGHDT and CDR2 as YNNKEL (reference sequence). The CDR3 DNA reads TGTGCCAGCAGCCCTTCCTACAAGGACGGGGAAAAACTGTTTTTT. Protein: CASSPSYKDGEKLFF.

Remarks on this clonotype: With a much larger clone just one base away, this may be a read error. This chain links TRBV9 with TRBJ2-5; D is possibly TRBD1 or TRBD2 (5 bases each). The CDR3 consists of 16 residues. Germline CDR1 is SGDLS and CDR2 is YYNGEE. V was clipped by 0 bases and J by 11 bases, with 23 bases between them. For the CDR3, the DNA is TGTGCCAGCAGCGTAGAGGGACGAGATACCTACAATGAGCAGTACTTC. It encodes CASSVEGRDTYNEQYF. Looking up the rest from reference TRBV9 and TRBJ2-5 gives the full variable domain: DSGVTQTPKHLITATGQRVTLRCSPRSGDLSVYWYQQSLDQGLQFLIQYYNGEERAKGNILERFSAQQFPDLHSELNLSSLELGDSALYFCASSVEGRDTYNEQYFGPGTRLLVL.

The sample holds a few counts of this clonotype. The CDR3 spells CSARVGPVLTTDYEQYF. The CDR3 nucleotides are TGCAGTGCTAGAGTTGGCCCAGTTCTCACGACAGACTACGAGCAGTACTTC. This chain links TRBV20-1 with TRBJ2-7; tentative D call: TRBD1 (5 bases). Trimming took off 1 base at V and 3 bases at J, with 22 bases between the two ends. The CDR3 is made up of 17 amino acids. Germline V gene sequence: CDR1 DFQATT, CDR2 SNEGSKA (reference sequence).

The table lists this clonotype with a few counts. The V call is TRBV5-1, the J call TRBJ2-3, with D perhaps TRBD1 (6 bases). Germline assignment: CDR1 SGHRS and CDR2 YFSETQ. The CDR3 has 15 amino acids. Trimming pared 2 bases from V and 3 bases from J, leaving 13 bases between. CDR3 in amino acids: CASSLEWGPTDTQYF. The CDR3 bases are TGCGCCAGCAGCTTAGAATGGGGGCCGACAGATACGCAGTATTTT. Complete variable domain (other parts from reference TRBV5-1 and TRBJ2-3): KAGVTQTPRYLIKTRGQQVTLSCSPISGHRSVSWYQQTPGQGLQFLFEYFSETQRNKGNFPGRFSGRQFSNSRSEMNVSTLELGDSALYLCASSLEWGPTDTQYFGPGTRLTVL.

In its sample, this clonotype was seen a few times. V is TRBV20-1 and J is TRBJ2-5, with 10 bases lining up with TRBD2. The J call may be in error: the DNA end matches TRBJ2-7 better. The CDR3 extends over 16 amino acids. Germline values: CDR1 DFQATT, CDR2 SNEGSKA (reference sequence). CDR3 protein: CSARRTGTSDTYEQYF. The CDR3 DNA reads TGCAGTGCTAGACGTACCGGGACTAGCGATACCTACGAGCAGTACTTC.

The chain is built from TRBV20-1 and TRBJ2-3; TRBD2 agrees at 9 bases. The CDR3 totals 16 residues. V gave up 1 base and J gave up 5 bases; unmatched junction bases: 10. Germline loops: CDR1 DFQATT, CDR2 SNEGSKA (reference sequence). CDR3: CSARAFLAGGRDTQYF. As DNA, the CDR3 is TGCAGTGCTAGAGCCTTCTTGGCGGGGGGGCGAGATACGCAGTATTTT.

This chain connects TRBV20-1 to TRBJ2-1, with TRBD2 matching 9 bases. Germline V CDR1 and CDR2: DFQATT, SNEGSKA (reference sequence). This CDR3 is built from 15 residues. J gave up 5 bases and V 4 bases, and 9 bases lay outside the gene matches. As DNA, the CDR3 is TGCAGTGCTAAGAACCTAGCGGGGACACACAATGAGCAGTTCTTC. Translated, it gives CSAKNLAGTHNEQFF.

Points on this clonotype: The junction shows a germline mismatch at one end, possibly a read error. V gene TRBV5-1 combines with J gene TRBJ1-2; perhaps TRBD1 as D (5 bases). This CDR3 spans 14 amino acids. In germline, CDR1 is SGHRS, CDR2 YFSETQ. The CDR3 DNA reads TGCGCCAGCAGCTTGGAGGGACGTCGCTATGGCCACACCTTC. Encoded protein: CASSLEGRRYGHTF.